The 21 T cell receptor beta chains below all came from one sample that was sequenced in a study of T-cell reconstitution after alpha-beta-depleted transplantation in children. Unique molecular identifiers were incorporated when the TCRbeta library was constructed. TCRdb passed the PCR reads through MiXCR, listing each CDR3 protein once. The table lists around 440,000 distinct CDR3 sequences, about 10% of them singletons. This specimen consisted of PBMCs, obtained before TCRalphabeta/CD19-depleted stem cell transplant. These receptors originate from a child aged 2 to 10 with inherited bone marrow failure, due to receive a stem cell transplant.

This clonotype has at least ten counts. This rearrangement joins TRBV11-2 to TRBJ1-1; possible D gene TRBD1, 6 bases. V was trimmed by 1 base and J by 1 base, leaving 13 bases between them. There are 16 residues in the CDR3. Germline V gene data show CDR1 as SGHAT and CDR2 as FQNNGV. The CDR3 DNA is TGTGCCAGCAGCTTAGCAGCGACAGGACCGAACACTGAAGCTTTCTTT. Protein sequence: CASSLAATGPNTEAFF.

This clonotype has at least ten counts. This sequence joins TRBV6-2 or TRBV6-3 and TRBJ2-1; D call uncertain. Between the trimmed V and J ends, which lost 7 bases and 5 bases, there was a span of 15 bases. CDR3 length equals 14 residues. The germline V gene encodes CDR1 MNHEY and CDR2 SVGEGT. CDR3 bases: TGTGCCAGCATTGGGAAGAACTACGACAATGAGCAGTTCTTC. As protein: CASIGKNYDNEQFF.

The gene calls are TRBV20-1 and TRBJ2-7, with D perhaps given as TRBD1 or TRBD2 (6 bases each). The CDR3 length is 12 residues. The V end lost 1 base, the J end lost 5 bases, and 9 bases lay between the germline ends. Germline-derived CDR1 and CDR2 are DFQATT and SNEGSKA (reference sequence). The CDR3 reads CSARGRGHEQYF. CDR3 DNA sequence: TGCAGTGCTAGAGGACGGGGGCACGAGCAGTACTTC.

In its sample, this clonotype was seen a few times. The rearrangement uses TRBV29-1 and TRBJ2-1; 10 positions match TRBD2. In germline, CDR1 is SQVTM, CDR2 ANQGSEA. Trimming cost V 6 bases and J 7 bases; bases outside gene matches: 9. The CDR3 contains 14 residues. The CDR3 protein is CSVLPGLASNEQFF. CDR3 sequence (DNA): TGCAGCGTACTACCGGGACTAGCGTCGAATGAGCAGTTCTTC.

This chain uses TRBV20-1 with TRBJ2-4, with D hard to call. This CDR3 contains 13 residues. Germline CDR1 is DFQATT and CDR2 is SNEGSKA (reference sequence). The CDR3: CSPAFLAKNIQYF. The CDR3 DNA reads TGCAGCCCGGCCTTTCTAGCCAAAAACATTCAGTACTTC.

This clonotype has a count of ten or more. The V call is TRBV19, the J call TRBJ1-2; D uncertain. V lost 5 bases to trimming and J lost 0 bases, with 7 bases between them. The CDR3 runs 13 residues. Germline lookup yields CDR1 LNHDA and CDR2 SQIVND (reference sequence). The CDR3 protein is CASSPWTNYGYTF. The CDR3 region has the DNA TGTGCCAGTAGTCCTTGGACTAACTATGGCTACACCTTC.

This clonotype was detected many times. This chain joins TRBV4-2 and TRBJ1-6; D remains unclear. Per germline, CDR1 LGHNA and CDR2 YNFKEQ. The V and J ends lost 3 bases and 11 bases respectively, with 20 bases between them. The CDR3 extends over 16 amino acids. The CDR3 DNA reads as TGTGCCAGCAGCCAGAGAGGCGACCGGGGAGGTGCACCCCTCCACTTT. As protein: CASSQRGDRGGAPLHF.

This clonotype was seen at least ten times. The chain recombines TRBV4-3 with TRBJ2-7, with 8 bases aligning to TRBD2. V was clipped by 0 bases and J by 2 bases; unmatched bases: 6. Germline V gene sequence: CDR1 LGHNA, CDR2 YSLEER. This CDR3 is 16 amino acids long. The CDR3 nucleotides read TGCGCCAGCAGCCAAGATGGAGGACTAGCACCCTACGAGCAGTACTTC. It is translated as CASSQDGGLAPYEQYF.

A few counts support this clonotype. The rearrangement links TRBV23-1 to TRBJ1-5; D is undetermined. TRBV23-1 is classed as an ORF, of uncertain function. This CDR3 contains 16 residues. Trimming took 1 base from V and 2 from J, leaving 12 bases between them. CDR3 coding DNA: TGCGCCAGCAGTCAATTCGTGGGTGATGGCAATCAGCCCCAGCATTTT. Its translation is CASSQFVGDGNQPQHF.

In this sample, this clonotype turned up many times. The V and J genes are TRBV29-1 and TRBJ2-4; TRBD1 might be the D (8 bases). This CDR3 spans 14 amino acids. Per the germline V gene, CDR1 is SQVTM and CDR2 is ANQGSEA. V lost 6 bases to trimming and J lost 8 bases, with 20 bases between them. The CDR3 loop reads CSVIKWTGRDIQYF. In nucleotides, the CDR3 is TGCAGCGTGATAAAATGGACAGGGAGGGACATTCAGTACTTC.

This clonotype was seen at least ten times. The chain employs TRBV3-1 and TRBJ2-2; D uncertain. Germline-derived CDR1 and CDR2 are LGHDT and YNNKEL (reference sequence). The CDR3 sequence is 15 residues long. Trimming removed 0 bases from V and 8 bases from J, with 13 bases in between. The CDR3 protein is CASSQELPPSGELFF. The CDR3 DNA reads TGTGCCAGCAGCCAAGAGTTGCCGCCGTCGGGGGAGCTGTTTTTT.

This clonotype showed up many times. Mismatch with germline at one junction end may stem from a read error. The rearrangement uses TRBV7-9 and TRBJ2-1; D is possibly TRBD2 (6 bases). Per the germline V gene, CDR1 is SEHNR and CDR2 is FQNEAQ (reference sequence). This CDR3 is built from 13 residues. CDR3 region: CASSAGPYNDQFF. The CDR3 bases are TGTGCCAGCAGCGCGGGACCGTACAATGATCAGTTCTTC.

The gene calls are TRBV21-1 and TRBJ2-5; the D call TRBD1 from the table was never checked on the DNA. TRBV21-1 is flagged as a pseudogene. The CDR3 covers 17 residues. CDR3: CASSKDSPLGCQETQYF. The DNA for the CDR3 is TGTGCCAGCAGCAAAGATTCGCCCCTAGGCTGCCAAGAGACCCAGTACTTC.

The sample holds many counts of this clonotype. The rearrangement uses TRBV21-1 and TRBJ2-2; the DNA was not compared with TRBD2, the D call given in the table. TRBV21-1 constitutes a pseudogene. The CDR3 spans 18 residues. CDR3 DNA sequence: TGTGCCAGCAGCAGGGGGACTAGCGGGAGCGAAATTACCGGGGAGCTGTTTTTT. Its protein is CASSRGTSGSEITGELFF.

This clonotype appeared a few times. The rearrangement links TRBV5-1 to TRBJ2-7, with 8 bases identical to TRBD1. V lost 4 bases and J lost 3; bases outside the gene matches: 12. Germline V lookup: CDR1 SGHRS, CDR2 YFSETQ. The CDR3 sequence is 16 residues long. The CDR3: CASSPDGTGPNYEQYF. Written as DNA, the CDR3 is TGCGCCAGCAGCCCAGACGGGACAGGCCCTAACTACGAGCAGTACTTC.

The chain links TRBV2 to TRBJ2-1; possibly TRBD2 for D (6 bases). With 4 bases removed from V and 7 bases from J, the gap between germline ends came to 11 bases. Per the germline V gene, CDR1 is SNHLY and CDR2 is FYNNEI. This CDR3 comprises 13 residues. CDR3 nucleotides: TGTGCCAGCAGTGGCGGGGCCTTGAATGAGCAGTTCTTC. Its translation is CASSGGALNEQFF.

This clonotype appeared many times. The chain joins TRBV28 to TRBJ1-5; D gene unclear. Trimming cost V 5 bases and J 6 bases, with 11 bases left between them. Germline CDR1 reads MDHEN; CDR2 reads SYDVKM. The CDR3 covers 13 residues. The CDR3 loop is CASSVLEGQPQHF. CDR3 DNA: TGTGCCAGCAGTGTTCTTGAGGGTCAGCCCCAGCATTTT. Full variable domain (rest looked up from reference TRBV28 and TRBJ1-5): DVKVTQSSRYLVKRTGEKVFLECVQDMDHENMFWYRQDPGLGLRLIYFSYDVKMKEKGDIPEGYSVSREKKERFSLILESASTNQTSMYLCASSVLEGQPQHFGDGTRLSIL.

The sample holds a few counts of this clonotype. The chain is built from TRBV29-1 and TRBJ2-5; D may correspond to TRBD1 or TRBD2 (6 bases each). The germline V and J ends were trimmed by 7 bases and 4 bases, with 10 bases remaining between them. This CDR3 has 11 residues. Germline V gene sequence: CDR1 SQVTM, CDR2 ANQGSEA. CDR3 in DNA: TGCAGCGGGAGGGGGGCAGAGACCCAGTACTTC. Its translation: CSGRGAETQYF. The variable domain in full, with the rest retrieved from reference TRBV29-1 and TRBJ2-5, is SAVISQKPSRDICQRGTSLTIQCQVDSQVTMMFWYRQQPGQSLTLIATANQGSEATYESGFVIDKFPISRPNLTFSTLTVSNMSPEDSSIYLCSGRGAETQYFGPGTRLLVL.

On this clonotype itself: A much bigger clone sits one base away, suggesting this may be a read error. The chain recombines TRBV5-1 with TRBJ1-6; 9 bases fit TRBD1. The germline gives CDR1 SGHRS, CDR2 YFSETQ. This CDR3 region has 16 residues. Here the CDR3 DNA reads TGCGTCAGCAGCTTCGGACAGGGGCTCCACAATTCACCCCTCCACTTT. It encodes CVSSFGQGLHNSPLHF.

This clonotype was detected many times. The chain joins TRBV4-1 to TRBJ2-5, with 9 nucleotides matching TRBD2. After removal of 0 bases from V and 1 base from J, the junction contained 0 bases not matched to a gene. The germline gives CDR1 MGHRA, CDR2 YSYEKL. This CDR3 has 15 residues. CDR3 loop: CASSQEREGQETQYF. The CDR3 nucleotides read TGCGCCAGCAGCCAAGAGCGGGAGGGCCAAGAGACCCAGTACTTC.

This clonotype came up many times. The chain links TRBV12-3 or TRBV12-4 to TRBJ1-6, with D perhaps matching TRBD1 (6 bases). Trimming pared 7 bases from V and 10 bases from J, leaving 11 bases between. This CDR3 has 12 residues. The DNA for the CDR3 is TGTGCCAGCAAGACAGGTTTCTCACCCCTCCACTTT. Its translation: CASKTGFSPLHF.